A selection of T cell receptor beta chains follows, all from one sample in a study of shared clonotypes between healthy human individuals. Generated by immunoSEQ multiplex PCR, the TCRdb table keeps only in-frame clones and is missing some. The profile shows about 2 million clones, 95% of them singletons. The sample consisted of naive CD4+ T cells sorted from blood. Every receptor here comes from a man between 18 and 29 years old in good health. The CDR3 runs from the conserved cysteine through the conserved F or W. The D gene is left open where the match is weak. Not all rows give a size; the values are once, few, many and, for expanded clones, a class.

.	TRBJ1-1	TRBV7-2	.	TGTGCCAGCAGCCTTACAGGGAACACTGAAGCTTTCTTT	CASSLTGNTEAFF
TRBD1	TRBJ2-7	TRBV28	.	TGTGCCAGCAGTCTCGTAAGACAGGGGGGCGAGCAGTACTTC	CASSLVRQGGEQYF
.	TRBJ1-2	TRBV6-5	.	TGTGCCAGCAGCGTAGGCACGAACTATGGCTACACCTTC	CASSVGTNYGYTF
TRBD2	TRBJ2-7	TRBV5-1	.	TGCGCCAGCAGCTCCAGACTAGCGGGGCTCTCCTACGAGCAGTACTTC	CASSSRLAGLSYEQYF
.	TRBJ2-3	TRBV5-4	once	TGTGCCAGCAGTACGGGGGGCACTAGCACAGATACGCAGTATTTT	CASSTGGTSTDTQYF
.	TRBJ2-1	TRBV11-3	.	TGTGCCAGCAGCTTAAACGACGGCTACAATGAGCAGTTCTTC	CASSLNDGYNEQFF
.	TRBJ2-7	TRBV30	.	TGTGCCTGGAGTCGGCAGGGCGAGCAGTACTTC	CAWSRQGEQYF
.	TRBJ2-1	TRBV27	.	TGTGCCAGCAGTCCCCTCGGCTATGAGCAGTTCTTC	CASSPLGYEQFF
TRBD1	TRBJ2-7	TRBV27	once	TGTGCCAGCAGTTTAGACCGGGACAGGGTTGCCTACGAGCAGTACTTC	CASSLDRDRVAYEQYF
TRBD1	TRBJ2-3	TRBV10-3	.	TGTGCCATAACCCGGCAGGGGGGCACAGATACGCAGTATTTT	CAITRQGGTDTQYF
.	TRBJ2-1	TRBV10-1	.	TGCGCCAGCAGTGTTGGGCTCTATGGCAATGAGCAGTTCTTC	CASSVGLYGNEQFF
.	TRBJ2-5	TRBV30	.	TGTGCCTGGAATAAGGGGCGTAGCGAGACCCAGTACTTC	CAWNKGRSETQYF
TRBD2	TRBJ2-1	TRBV4-1	.	TGCGCCAGCAGCCAATATACTAGCGGGCTATACAATGAGCAGTTCTTC	CASSQYTSGLYNEQFF
TRBD1	TRBJ2-7	TRBV11-2	.	TGTGCCAGCAGCCTGAGGACAGGGGTAAACTACGAGCAGTACTTC	CASSLRTGVNYEQYF
TRBD1	TRBJ1-6	TRBV2	.	TGTGCCAGCAGTCTTAGACAGGGGGGGTATAATTCACCCCTCCACTTT	CASSLRQGGYNSPLHF
.	TRBJ2-7	TRBV4-2	.	TGTGCCAGCAGCCAAGATCATCAGTCCCACGAGCAGTACTTC	CASSQDHQSHEQYF
TRBD1	TRBJ1-6	TRBV6-5	.	TGTGCCAGCAGTTACCGTACAGGGGGTGACGCCCTCCACTTT	CASSYRTGGDALHF
.	TRBJ2-3	TRBV12-5	.	TGTGCTAGTGCCCGACTAGGGGGCACAGATACGCAGTATTTT	CASARLGGTDTQYF
.	TRBJ2-2	TRBV9	.	TGTGCCAGCAGCATCCGTTTGGACAGAAAGAACACCGGGGAGCTGTTTTTT	CASSIRLDRKNTGELFF
TRBD1	TRBJ2-5	TRBV7-9	.	TGTGCCAGCAGCTTAGGGACAGGGGTCCAAGAGACCCAGTACTTC	CASSLGTGVQETQYF
.	TRBJ2-4	TRBV6-1	.	TGTGCCAGCAGTGAATTGGGGGCCGTGGACATTCAGTACTTC	CASSELGAVDIQYF
.	TRBJ2-3	TRBV4-3	.	TGCGCCAGCAGCCAAGCTGGCGGGAGCACAGATACGCAGTATTTT	CASSQAGGSTDTQYF
TRBD1	TRBJ1-1	TRBV5-6	once	TGTGCCAGCGTCTTCCGGGACAGGGAATACACTGAAGCTTTCTTT	CASVFRDREYTEAFF
.	TRBJ2-7	TRBV27	.	TGTGCCAGCAGTTGGATCTGGGGGACGGACGAACTCTTC	CASSWIWGTDELF
.	TRBJ2-2	TRBV4-1	.	TGCGCCAGCAGCCCTGGACTGCACACCGGGGAGCTGTTTTTT	CASSPGLHTGELFF
TRBD1	TRBJ2-5	TRBV2	.	TGTGCCAGCAGTGACCCAGGGGGCTGGGAGACCCAGTACTTC	CASSDPGGWETQYF
.	TRBJ2-3	TRBV18	.	TGTGCCAGCTCCCCTACAGGCGATACGCAGTATTTT	CASSPTGDTQYF
.	TRBJ2-5	TRBV2	.	TGTGCCAGCAGCAGAGAGACCCAGTACTTC	CASSRETQYF
TRBD2	TRBJ2-3	TRBV30	.	TGTGCCCAACGGTGGTCGGGGGGAAGCACAGATACGCAGTATTTT	CAQRWSGGSTDTQYF
.	TRBJ2-7	TRBV7-2	.	TGTGCCAGCAGCATCGACAGGCTCGCCGAACAATACTTC	CASSIDRLAEQYF
TRBD1	TRBJ1-6	TRBV30	.	TGTGCCTGGAGTGAGGACAGGGTCGGACCCCTCCACTTT	CAWSEDRVGPLHF
.	TRBJ1-5	TRBV9	once	TGTGCCAGCAGCGTAGAGGGGTACCAGCCCCAGCATTTT	CASSVEGYQPQHF
.	TRBJ1-2	TRBV6-1	.	TGTGCCAGCACGCAGCAATTTGGGGGCTACACCTTC	CASTQQFGGYTF
.	TRBJ1-6	TRBV2	.	TGTGCCAGCGGGGGCTCCTATAATTCACCCCTCCACTTT	CASGGSYNSPLHF
TRBD2	TRBJ2-7	TRBV5-5	.	TGTGCCAGCAGCATGAAGGCGGGAGTCGAGCAGTACTTC	CASSMKAGVEQYF
TRBD2	TRBJ2-1	TRBV7-9	.	TGTGCCAGCAGCTTTGGCGGGAGTTTCTACAATGAGCAGTTCTTC	CASSFGGSFYNEQFF
.	TRBJ1-4	TRBV11-2	.	TGTGCCAGCAGCTTAGGACAACAGGGAATTAATGAAAAACTGTTTTTT	CASSLGQQGINEKLFF
TRBD1	TRBJ1-1	TRBV28	.	TGTGCCAGCACCACCCAGGACAGGCTTTACATGAACACTGAAGCTTTCTTT	CASTTQDRLYMNTEAFF
TRBD2	TRBJ2-1	TRBV29-1	.	TGCAGCGTTGGTGCGGGAGGTTTGAATGAGCAGTTCTTC	CSVGAGGLNEQFF
TRBD1	TRBJ1-2	TRBV6-5	once	TGTGCCAGCAGCCCGACAGGGCCCTATGGCTACACCTTC	CASSPTGPYGYTF
TRBD2	TRBJ2-1	TRBV27	.	TGTGCCAGCAGATACTCTAGCGGGAGATATAATGAGCAGTTCTTC	CASRYSSGRYNEQFF
.	TRBJ2-6	TRBV7-3	.	TGTGCCAGCAGCTTAATGCTACCTGGGGCCAACGTCCTGACTTTC	CASSLMLPGANVLTF
.	TRBJ2-2	TRBV10-3	.	TGTGCCATCCGGCTCGAGGGGAACACCGGGGAGCTGTTTTTT	CAIRLEGNTGELFF
.	TRBJ1-3	TRBV4-1	once	TGCGCCAGCAGCCAAGGGGCGGGGGTCTCTGGAAACACCATATATTTT	CASSQGAGVSGNTIYF
.	TRBJ2-7	TRBV30	.	TGTGCCTGGAACCCTAACTCCTACGAGCAGTACTTC	CAWNPNSYEQYF
.	TRBJ2-2	TRBV5-1	.	TGCGCCAGCGCTTCAGGGGCAGCGTACACCGGGGAGCTGTTTTTT	CASASGAAYTGELFF
.	TRBJ2-2	TRBV10-1	.	TGCGCCAGCAGTGGGGCTTCGAACACCGGGGAGCTGTTTTTT	CASSGASNTGELFF
TRBD2	TRBJ2-1	TRBV18	.	TGTGCCAGCTCACCCGGGACTAGCGGGAGGTCAGGCTACAATGAGCAGTTCTTC	CASSPGTSGRSGYNEQFF
TRBD2	TRBJ2-2	TRBV15	.	TGTGCCACCAAGCGGGAGAGTTCCACCGGGGAGCTGTTTTTT	CATKRESSTGELFF
TRBD2	TRBJ2-1	TRBV7-9	.	TGTGCCAGCAGCCCCCGAGGGCTAGCGGGGGCTTACAATGAGCAGTTCTTC	CASSPRGLAGAYNEQFF
TRBD2	TRBJ2-1	TRBV19	.	TGTGCCAGTACTACTAGGACTAGCGGGTTCTACAATGAGCAGTTCTTC	CASTTRTSGFYNEQFF
TRBD2	TRBJ2-1	TRBV6-4	.	TGTGCCAGTAAACCGGGACTAGACTACAATGAGCAGTTCTTC	CASKPGLDYNEQFF
TRBD1	TRBJ2-5	TRBV5-1	.	TGCGCCAGCAGCTCGACAGGGGTCGGCGAGACCCAGTACTTC	CASSSTGVGETQYF